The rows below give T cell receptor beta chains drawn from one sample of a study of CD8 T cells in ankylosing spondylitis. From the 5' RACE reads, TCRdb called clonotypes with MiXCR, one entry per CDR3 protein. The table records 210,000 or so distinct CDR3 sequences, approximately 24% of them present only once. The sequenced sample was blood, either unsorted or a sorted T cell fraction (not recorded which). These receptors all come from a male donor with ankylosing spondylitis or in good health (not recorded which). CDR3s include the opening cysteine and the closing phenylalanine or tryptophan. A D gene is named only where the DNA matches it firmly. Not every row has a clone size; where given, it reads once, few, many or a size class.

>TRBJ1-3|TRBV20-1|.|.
TGCAGTGCTAGGAGCGGGGGCACTGGAAACACCATATATTTT
CSARSGGTGNTIYF
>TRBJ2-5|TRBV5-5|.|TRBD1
TGTGCCAGCAGCATGGGACAGGCCCAAGAGACCCAGTACTTC
CASSMGQAQETQYF
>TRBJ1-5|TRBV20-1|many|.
TGCAGTGCTCTGAGCCGGGCCCCGAATCAGCCCCAGCATTTT
CSALSRAPNQPQHF
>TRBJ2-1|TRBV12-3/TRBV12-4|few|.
TGTGCCAGCAGACCTCTAGGTATAAATGAGCAGTTCTTC
CASRPLGINEQFF
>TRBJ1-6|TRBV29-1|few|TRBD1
TGCAGCCTCCCGGGACAGGGCCTCGGCGGTAATTCACCCCTCCACTTT
CSLPGQGLGGNSPLHF
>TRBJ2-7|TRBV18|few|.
TGTGCCAGCTCACCACCAAAGGCTTACGAGCAGTACTTC
CASSPPKAYEQYF
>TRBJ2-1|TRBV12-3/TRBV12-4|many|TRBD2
TGTGCCAGCAGTTTGTATGAGGCTAGCGGGATCTACAATGAGCAGTTCTTC
CASSLYEASGIYNEQFF
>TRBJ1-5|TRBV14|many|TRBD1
TGTGCCAGCAGCCAGGGGACAGGGCTCGGTCAGCCCCAGCATTTT
CASSQGTGLGQPQHF
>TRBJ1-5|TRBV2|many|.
TGTGCCAGCAAATCCGGGACGGCCAATCAGCCCCAGCATTTT
CASKSGTANQPQHF
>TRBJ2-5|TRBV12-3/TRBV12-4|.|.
TGTGCCAGCAGTTTAGTCAGTCGTCAAGAGACCCAGTACTTC
CASSLVSRQETQYF
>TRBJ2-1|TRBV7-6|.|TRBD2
TGTGCCAGCAGCGCCGTAGCGGGAGTGGGTGAGCAGTTCTTC
CASSAVAGVGEQFF
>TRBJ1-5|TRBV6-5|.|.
TGTGCCAGCAGTTACTGGATTCGAGGTCAGCCCCAGCATTTT
CASSYWIRGQPQHF
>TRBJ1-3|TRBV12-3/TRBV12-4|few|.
TGTGCCAGCAGTTTATTTGAGGGTGGAAACACCATATATTTT
CASSLFEGGNTIYF
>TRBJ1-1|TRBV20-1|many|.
TGCAGTGCTAGATCAAGAGTTGCGGGTAACACTGAAGCTTTCTTT
CSARSRVAGNTEAFF
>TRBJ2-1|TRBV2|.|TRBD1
TGTGCCAGCAGTGAAGGGGACAGGATATATGAGCAGTTCTTC
CASSEGDRIYEQFF
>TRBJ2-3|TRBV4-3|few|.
TGCGCCAGCAGCCAAGAGGGCGGGAGCACAGATACGCAGTATTTT
CASSQEGGSTDTQYF
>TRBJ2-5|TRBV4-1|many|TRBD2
TGCGCCAGCAGCCAAGGTGGATCGGGACTAGCACAAGAGACCCAGTACTTC
CASSQGGSGLAQETQYF
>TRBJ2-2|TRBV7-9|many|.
TGTGCCAGCAGCTTAGTGGGGCGGGGATCGGACACCGGGGAGCTGTTTTTT
CASSLVGRGSDTGELFF
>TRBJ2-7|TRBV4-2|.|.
TGTGCCAGCAGCCAAGATCAAGCCCCCAACTACGAGCAGTACTTC
CASSQDQAPNYEQYF
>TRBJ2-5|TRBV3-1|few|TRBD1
TGTGCCAGCAGCTACAACAGGGGGTCGGAGACCCAGTACTTC
CASSYNRGSETQYF
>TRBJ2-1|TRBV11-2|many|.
TGTGCCAGCATCCCCCCCGGGGGGCGATTTGACGGTGAGCAGTTCTTC
CASIPPGGRFDGEQFF
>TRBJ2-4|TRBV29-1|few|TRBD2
TGCAGCGTTGAATATGGGGGGGTAGCCAAAAACATTCAGTACTTC
CSVEYGGVAKNIQYF
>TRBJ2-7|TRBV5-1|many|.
TGCGCCAGCAGCCCCCCCAATCTAGCGTCGTACGAGCAGTACTTC
CASSPPNLASYEQYF
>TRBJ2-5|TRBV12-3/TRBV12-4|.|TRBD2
TGTGCCAGCAGTATGGCCCGCGCGGGAGGGCTGGGGGAGACCCAGTACTTC
CASSMARAGGLGETQYF
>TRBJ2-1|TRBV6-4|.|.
TGTGCCAGCAACAACCCCCCGATGTATACCTACAATGAGCAGTTCTTC
CASNNPPMYTYNEQFF
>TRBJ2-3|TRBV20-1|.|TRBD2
TGCAGTGCTAGAGATCATCTAGCGGCTAGCACAGATACGCAGTATTTT
CSARDHLAASTDTQYF
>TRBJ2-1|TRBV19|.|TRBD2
TGTGCCAGTAGTAGCCTTCGGGGAGGGTTCAAGCAGTTCTTC
CASSSLRGGFKQFF
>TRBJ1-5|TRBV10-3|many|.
TGTGCCATCAGTGAGTCGATCCGGGACCGGGGGCATCAGCCCCAGCATTTT
CAISESIRDRGHQPQHF
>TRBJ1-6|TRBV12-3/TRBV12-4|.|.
TGTGCCAGCAGTTTAGTGGCAGGAGGGAATTCACCCCTCCACTTT
CASSLVAGGNSPLHF
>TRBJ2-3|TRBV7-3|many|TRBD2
TGTGCCAGCAGCTTAACGGCCCCGGGAGGGTCGGATACGCAGTATTTT
CASSLTAPGGSDTQYF
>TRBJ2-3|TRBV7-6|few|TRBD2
TGTGCCAGCAGCTTAGCAGACCCCTATGTGCTAGCGGGCGTCACAGATACGCAGTATTTT
CASSLADPYVLAGVTDTQYF
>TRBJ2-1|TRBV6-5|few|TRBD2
TGTGCCAGCAGTTCCCGGGGAAGGGGACTAGCGGTCTCCTACAATGAGCAGTTCTTC
CASSSRGRGLAVSYNEQFF
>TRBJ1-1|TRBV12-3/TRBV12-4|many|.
TGTGCCAGCAGAGGAGACCCCGGGGCCGCTGAAGCTTTCTTT
CASRGDPGAAEAFF
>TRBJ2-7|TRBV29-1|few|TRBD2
TGCACCGCCCGCGGGAGCTCCTACGAGCAGTACTTC
CTARGSSYEQYF
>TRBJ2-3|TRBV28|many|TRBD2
TGTGCCAGCAGTCCGACGGGGAGGGTGGTCGGAGATACGCAGTATTTT
CASSPTGRVVGDTQYF
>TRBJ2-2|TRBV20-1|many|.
TGCAGTGCTAGAGATGCGACCACCGGGGAGCTGTTTTTT
CSARDATTGELFF
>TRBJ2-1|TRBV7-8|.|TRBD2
TGTGCCAGCAGCGCAACGCTAGCGGACTCCTACAATGAGCAGTTCTTC
CASSATLADSYNEQFF
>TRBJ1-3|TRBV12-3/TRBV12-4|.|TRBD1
TGTGCCAGCAGTCCGGGGACAGCTGGAAACACCATATATTTT
CASSPGTAGNTIYF
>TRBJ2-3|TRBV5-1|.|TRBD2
TGCGCCAGCAGCCCGACTAGCGTCAGGGGCACAGATACGCAGTATTTT
CASSPTSVRGTDTQYF
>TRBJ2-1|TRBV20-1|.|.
TGCAGTGCTAGATTAAGACGACTGCCGAGCTCCTACAATGAGCAGTTCTTC
CSARLRRLPSSYNEQFF
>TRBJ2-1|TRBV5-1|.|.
TGCGCCAGCAGCCCCCTCGAGAGGTACTACAATGAGCAGTTCTTC
CASSPLERYYNEQFF
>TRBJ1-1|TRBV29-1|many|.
TGCAGCACCGAAAAGAACACTGAAGCTTTCTTT
CSTEKNTEAFF
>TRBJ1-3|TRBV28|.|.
TGTGCCATGAGCCCCGGGCCCCGCTCTGGAAACACCATATATTTT
CAMSPGPRSGNTIYF
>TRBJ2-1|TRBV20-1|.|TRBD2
TGCAGTGCTAGCAGAGCTAGCGGGAATGAGCAGTTCTTC
CSASRASGNEQFF
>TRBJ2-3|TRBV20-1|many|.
TGCAGTGCTACACAAGATACGCAGTATTTT
CSATQDTQYF
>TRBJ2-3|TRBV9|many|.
TGTGCCAGCAGCCCCGTCACAGATACGCAGTATTTT
CASSPVTDTQYF
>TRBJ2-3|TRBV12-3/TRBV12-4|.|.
TGTGCCAGCAGCCTCATGGGTAAGGGCACAGATACGCAGTATTTT
CASSLMGKGTDTQYF
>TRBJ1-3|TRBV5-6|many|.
TGTGCCAGCAGCTTGGATCGGGTCTCTGGAAACACCATATATTTT
CASSLDRVSGNTIYF
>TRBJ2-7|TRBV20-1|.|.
TGCAGTGCTAGAGATGCCGGGACCAACTCCTACGAGCAGTACTTC
CSARDAGTNSYEQYF
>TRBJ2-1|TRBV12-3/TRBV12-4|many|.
TGTGCCAGCAGGGGAGATAGCTCCTACAATGAGCAGTTCTTC
CASRGDSSYNEQFF
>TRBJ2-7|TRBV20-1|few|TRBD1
TGCAGTGCGGACAGACAGGGGACCTACGAGCAGTACTTC
CSADRQGTYEQYF
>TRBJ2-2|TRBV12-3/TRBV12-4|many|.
TGTGCCAGCAGTTTAGGTAGAGGGCACACCGGGGAGCTGTTTTTT
CASSLGRGHTGELFF
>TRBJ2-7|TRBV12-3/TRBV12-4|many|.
TGTGCCAGCCAAACAGGTGGCCTGGGTGAGCAGTACTTC
CASQTGGLGEQYF
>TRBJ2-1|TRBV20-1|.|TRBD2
TGCAGTGCTAGCGGAGCGGGACTAGCGCTTCCGAATGAGCAGTTCTTC
CSASGAGLALPNEQFF
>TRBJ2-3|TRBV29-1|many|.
TGCAGCGGTGGGAGCACAGATACGCAGTATTTT
CSGGSTDTQYF
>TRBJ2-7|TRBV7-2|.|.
TGTGCCAGCAGCCTACGGGTGGGCGAGCAGTACTTC
CASSLRVGEQYF
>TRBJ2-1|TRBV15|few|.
TGTGCCACCAGCAGAGGCCTAGGGGGCTCCTACAATGAGCAGTTCTTC
CATSRGLGGSYNEQFF